This record covers a single T cell receptor beta chain. These data belong to a study of blood T cell repertoires in COVID-19. TCRdb's table, derived via immunoSEQ multiplex PCR, lists solely in-frame clones and lacks some. The repertoire holds around 150,000 clones, with less than 85% as singletons. The CDR3 sequence is 16 residues long. Trimming removed 4 bases from V and 4 bases from J; junction bases left unmatched: 6. CDR1 and CDR2 from the germline V gene are MNHEY and SMNVEV (reference sequence). Sequencing input: peripheral blood. This chain joins TRBV27 and TRBJ2-2; 10 nucleotides match TRBD1. This TCR derives from a human donor in a cohort sampled during active COVID-19. The CDR3 sequence is CASSSTGTGVTGELFF. The CDR3 bases are TGTGCCAGCAGTTCTACCGGGACAGGGGTCACCGGGGAGCTGTTTTTT.